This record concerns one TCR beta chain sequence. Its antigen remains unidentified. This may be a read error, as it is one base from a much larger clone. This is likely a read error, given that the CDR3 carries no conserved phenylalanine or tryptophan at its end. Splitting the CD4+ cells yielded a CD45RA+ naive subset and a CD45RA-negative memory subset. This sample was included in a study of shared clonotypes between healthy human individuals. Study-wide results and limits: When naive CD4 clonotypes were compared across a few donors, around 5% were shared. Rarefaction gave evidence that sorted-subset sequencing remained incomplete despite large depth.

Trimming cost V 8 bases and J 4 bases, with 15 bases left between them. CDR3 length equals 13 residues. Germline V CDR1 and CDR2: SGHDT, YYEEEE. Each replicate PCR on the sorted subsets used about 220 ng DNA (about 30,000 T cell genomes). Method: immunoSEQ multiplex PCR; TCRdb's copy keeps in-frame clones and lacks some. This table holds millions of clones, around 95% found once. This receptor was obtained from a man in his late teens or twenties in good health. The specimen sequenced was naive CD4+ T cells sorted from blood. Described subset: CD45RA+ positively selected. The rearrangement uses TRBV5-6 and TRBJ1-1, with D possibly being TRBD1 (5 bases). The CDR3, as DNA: TGTGCCAGTAGGGGAGGAATGGGCACTGAAGCTTTCCTT. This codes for CASRGGMGTEAFL.